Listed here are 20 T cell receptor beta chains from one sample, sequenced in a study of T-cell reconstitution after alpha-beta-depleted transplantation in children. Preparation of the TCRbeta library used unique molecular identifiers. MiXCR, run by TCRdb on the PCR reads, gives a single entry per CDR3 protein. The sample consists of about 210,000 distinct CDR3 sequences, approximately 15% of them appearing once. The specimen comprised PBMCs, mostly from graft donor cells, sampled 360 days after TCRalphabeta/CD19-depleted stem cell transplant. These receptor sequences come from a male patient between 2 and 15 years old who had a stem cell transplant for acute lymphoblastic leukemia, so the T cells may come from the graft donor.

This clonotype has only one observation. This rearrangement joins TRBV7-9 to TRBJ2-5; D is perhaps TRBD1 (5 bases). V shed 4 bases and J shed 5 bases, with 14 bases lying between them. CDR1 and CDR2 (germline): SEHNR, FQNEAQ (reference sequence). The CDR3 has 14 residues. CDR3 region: CASSSGLLRETQYF. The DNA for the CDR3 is TGTGCCAGCAGCTCAGGGCTCCTGAGGGAGACCCAGTACTTC.

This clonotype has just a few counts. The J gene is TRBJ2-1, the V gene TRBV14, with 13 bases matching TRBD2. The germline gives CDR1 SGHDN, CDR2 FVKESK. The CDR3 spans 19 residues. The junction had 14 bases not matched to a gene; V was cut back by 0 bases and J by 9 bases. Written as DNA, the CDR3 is TGTGCCAGCAGCCAAGAGCTAATATCACTAGCGGGGGGGCTGGGTGAGCAGTTCTTC. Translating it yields CASSQELISLAGGLGEQFF.

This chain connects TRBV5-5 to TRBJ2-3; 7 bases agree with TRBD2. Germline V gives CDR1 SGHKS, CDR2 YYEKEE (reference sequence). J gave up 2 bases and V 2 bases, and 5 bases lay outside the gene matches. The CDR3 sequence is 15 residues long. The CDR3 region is CASSFPAGFTDTQYF. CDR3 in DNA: TGTGCCAGCAGCTTTCCAGCGGGGTTCACAGATACGCAGTATTTT.

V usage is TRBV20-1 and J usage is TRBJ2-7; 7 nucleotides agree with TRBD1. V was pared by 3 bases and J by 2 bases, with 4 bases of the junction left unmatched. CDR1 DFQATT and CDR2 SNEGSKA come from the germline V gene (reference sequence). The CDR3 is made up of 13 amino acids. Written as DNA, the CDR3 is TGCAGTGCTAGGACAGGGATTCCCTACGAGCAGTACTTC. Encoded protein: CSARTGIPYEQYF.

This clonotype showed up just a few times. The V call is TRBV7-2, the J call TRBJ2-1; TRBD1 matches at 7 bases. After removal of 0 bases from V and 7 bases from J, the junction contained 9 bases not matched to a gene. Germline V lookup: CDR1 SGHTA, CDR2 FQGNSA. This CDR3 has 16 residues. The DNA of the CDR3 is TGTGCCAGCAGCTTAGCGGGAAGGGGGCCGAGTAATGAGCAGTTCTTC. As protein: CASSLAGRGPSNEQFF.

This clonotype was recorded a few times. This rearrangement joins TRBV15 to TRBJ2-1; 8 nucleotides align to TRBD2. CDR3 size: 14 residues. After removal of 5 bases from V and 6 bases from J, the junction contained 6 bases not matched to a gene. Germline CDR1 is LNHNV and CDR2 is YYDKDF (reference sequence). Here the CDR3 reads CATSGGGTSNEQFF. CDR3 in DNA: TGTGCCACCAGCGGAGGCGGGACTAGCAATGAGCAGTTCTTC.

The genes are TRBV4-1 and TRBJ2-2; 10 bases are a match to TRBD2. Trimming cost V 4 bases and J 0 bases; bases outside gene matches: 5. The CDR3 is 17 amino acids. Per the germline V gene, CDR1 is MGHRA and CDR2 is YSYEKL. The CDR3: CASSPLAGGSNTGELFF. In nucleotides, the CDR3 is TGCGCCAGCAGCCCCTTAGCGGGGGGCTCGAACACCGGGGAGCTGTTTTTT.

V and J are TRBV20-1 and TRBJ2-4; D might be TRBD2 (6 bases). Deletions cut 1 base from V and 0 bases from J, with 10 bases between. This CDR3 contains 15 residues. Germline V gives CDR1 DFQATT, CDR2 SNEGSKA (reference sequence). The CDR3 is CSARVQGLAKNIQYF. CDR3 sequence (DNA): TGCAGTGCTAGAGTCCAGGGACTAGCCAAAAACATTCAGTACTTC.

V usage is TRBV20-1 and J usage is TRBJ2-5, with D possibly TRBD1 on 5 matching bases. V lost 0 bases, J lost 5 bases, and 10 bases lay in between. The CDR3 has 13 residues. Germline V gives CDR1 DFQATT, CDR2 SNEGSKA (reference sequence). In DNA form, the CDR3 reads TGCAGTGCTAGAGACAGGGTGGTGGAGACCCAGTACTTC. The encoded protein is CSARDRVVETQYF.

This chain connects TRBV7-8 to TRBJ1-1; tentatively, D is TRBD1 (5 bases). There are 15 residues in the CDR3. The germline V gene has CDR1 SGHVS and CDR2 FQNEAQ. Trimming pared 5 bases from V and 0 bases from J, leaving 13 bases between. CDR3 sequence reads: CASSPRASLNTEAFF. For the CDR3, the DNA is TGTGCCAGCAGCCCCAGGGCCTCCTTGAACACTGAAGCTTTCTTT.

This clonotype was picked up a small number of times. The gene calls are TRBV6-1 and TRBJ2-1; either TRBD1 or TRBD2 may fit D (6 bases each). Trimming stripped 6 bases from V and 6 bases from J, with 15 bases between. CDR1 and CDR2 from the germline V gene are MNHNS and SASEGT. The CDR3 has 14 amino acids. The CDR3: CASSEGRDINEQFF. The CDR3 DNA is TGTGCCAGCAGCGAGGGGCGGGACATCAATGAGCAGTTCTTC.

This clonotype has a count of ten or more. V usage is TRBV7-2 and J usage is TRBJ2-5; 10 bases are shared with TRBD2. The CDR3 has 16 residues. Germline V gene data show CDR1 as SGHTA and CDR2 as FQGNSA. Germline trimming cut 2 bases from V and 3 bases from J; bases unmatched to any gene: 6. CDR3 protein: CASSLIAGGAEETQYF. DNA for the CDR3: TGTGCCAGCAGCTTAATAGCGGGGGGCGCCGAAGAGACCCAGTACTTC.

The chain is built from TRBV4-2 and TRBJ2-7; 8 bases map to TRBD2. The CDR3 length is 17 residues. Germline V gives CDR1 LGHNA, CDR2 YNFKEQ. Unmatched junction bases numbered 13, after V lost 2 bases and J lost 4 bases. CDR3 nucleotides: TGTGCCAGCAGCCAACTGTCCGGGAGGGAGATCCTTTACGAGCAGTACTTC. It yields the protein CASSQLSGREILYEQYF.

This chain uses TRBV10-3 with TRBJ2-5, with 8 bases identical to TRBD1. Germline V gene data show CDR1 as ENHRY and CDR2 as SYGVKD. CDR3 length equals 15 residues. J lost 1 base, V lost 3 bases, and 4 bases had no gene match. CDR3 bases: TGTGCCATCAGTGACCCGACAGGGGCCCAAGAGACCCAGTACTTC. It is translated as CAISDPTGAQETQYF.

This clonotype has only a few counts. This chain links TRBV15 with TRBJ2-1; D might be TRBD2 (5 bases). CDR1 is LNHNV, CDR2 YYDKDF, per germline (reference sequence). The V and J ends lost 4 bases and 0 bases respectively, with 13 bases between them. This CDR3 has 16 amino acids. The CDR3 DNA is TGTGCCACCAGCACTCTGTCTGGGAGCTCCTACAATGAGCAGTTCTTC. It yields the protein CATSTLSGSSYNEQFF.

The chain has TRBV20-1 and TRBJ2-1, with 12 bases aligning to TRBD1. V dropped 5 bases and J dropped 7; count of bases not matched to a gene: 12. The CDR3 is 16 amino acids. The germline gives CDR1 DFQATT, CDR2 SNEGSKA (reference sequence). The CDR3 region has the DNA TGCAGTGCTGCGACGGGACAGGGGGCGGTGAGAAATGAGCAGTTCTTC. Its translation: CSAATGQGAVRNEQFF.

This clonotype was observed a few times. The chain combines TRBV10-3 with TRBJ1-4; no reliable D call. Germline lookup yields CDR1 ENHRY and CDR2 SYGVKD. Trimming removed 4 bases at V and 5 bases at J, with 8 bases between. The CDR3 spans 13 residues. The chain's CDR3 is CAISGLENEKLFF. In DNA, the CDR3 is TGTGCCATCAGTGGTCTCGAGAATGAAAAACTGTTTTTT.

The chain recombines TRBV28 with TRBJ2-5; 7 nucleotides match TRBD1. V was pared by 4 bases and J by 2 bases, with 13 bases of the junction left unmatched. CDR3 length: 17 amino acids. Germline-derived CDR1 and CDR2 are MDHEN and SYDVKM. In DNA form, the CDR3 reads TGTGCCAGCAGTTCAAGACCGGGACAGCGAACTCAAGAGACCCAGTACTTC. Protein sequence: CASSSRPGQRTQETQYF.

The CDR3 DNA is TGTGCCAGCAGCGCCATCGTAGCGGGAGGGTATAACACCGGGGAGCTGTTTTTT. It yields the protein CASSAIVAGGYNTGELFF. The chain has TRBV6-1 and TRBJ2-2; 11 bases line up with TRBD2. With 6 bases clipped from V and 2 bases from J, the junction kept 11 bases outside the gene matches. The CDR3 totals 18 residues. Germline loops: CDR1 MNHNS, CDR2 SASEGT.

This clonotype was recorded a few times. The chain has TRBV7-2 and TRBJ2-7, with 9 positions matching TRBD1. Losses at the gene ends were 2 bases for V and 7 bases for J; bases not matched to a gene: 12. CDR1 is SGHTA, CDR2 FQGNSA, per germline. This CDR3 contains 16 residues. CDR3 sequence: CASSLRDRGGRGEQYF. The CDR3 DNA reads TGTGCCAGCAGCTTACGAGACAGGGGGGGTCGAGGGGAGCAGTACTTC.